In this sample, the clone carrying this T cell receptor (beta chain) turned up a few times. This sample was taken from a study of blood T cell repertoires in COVID-19. As for the study in general: COVID-19 samples, acute and convalescent, were from the United States, Italy and Spain.

Profiled with immunoSEQ multiplex PCR; TCRdb holds only in-frame clones, not every one. Of approximately 210,000 clones in the sample, around 81% are singletons; the top ten hold around 9%. Germline values: CDR1 SGHTA, CDR2 FQGNSA. CDR3 length: 14 residues. V lost 0 bases, J lost 6 bases, and 12 bases lay in between. The age range of participants was about 18 to 89 years, with residence in about two dozen US areas. Participant-reported clinical history was the basis for cohort assignment. This sequence originates from a woman between 45 and 60 years old with acute COVID-19. V and J are TRBV7-2 and TRBJ2-7; perhaps TRBD2 as D (6 bases). Sequencing was performed on PBMCs or T cells enriched from blood (not recorded which). The chain's CDR3 is CASSLAREAGEQYF. For the CDR3, the DNA is TGTGCCAGCAGCTTAGCGAGGGAAGCGGGCGAGCAGTACTTC.